A single sample is the source of the 9 T cell receptor beta chains below, sequenced in a study of T cells in narcolepsy. Produced via immunoSEQ multiplex PCR; TCRdb's table is partial and in-frame only. The table shows 30,000 to 35,000 clones, with approximately 86% occurring only once. Sequencing input: CD45RA- memory CD4+ T cells from PBMCs. The origin of the receptors is a human donor with narcolepsy.

The gene calls are TRBV19 and TRBJ2-7, with 10 positions matching TRBD1. Unmatched junction bases numbered 0, after V lost 3 bases and J lost 4 bases. Germline values: CDR1 LNHDA, CDR2 SQIVND (reference sequence). The CDR3 length is 13 residues. The CDR3 sequence: CASSMDRGYEQYF. The CDR3 coding sequence is TGTGCCAGTAGTATGGACAGGGGGTACGAGCAGTACTTC.

The V and J genes are TRBV4-2 and TRBJ2-5; D is unresolved. With 0 bases removed from V and 7 bases from J, the gap between germline ends came to 12 bases. This CDR3 has 14 amino acids. Germline V gene lookup returns CDR1 LGHNA and CDR2 YNFKEQ. CDR3 coding DNA: TGTGCCAGCAGCCAAGACGGGCCCGACGGGACCCAGTACTTC. It specifies CASSQDGPDGTQYF.

The chain uses TRBV18 and TRBJ2-5; D unclear. Germline loops: CDR1 KGHSH, CDR2 LQKENI. The V end lost 1 base, the J end lost 1 base, and 4 bases lay between the germline ends. CDR3 length: 13 residues. The CDR3 region has the DNA TGTGCCAGCTCACCACGGTCCCAAGAGACCCAGTACTTC. Its protein product is CASSPRSQETQYF.

The chain uses TRBV7-2 and TRBJ1-5, with 8 bases fitting TRBD1. CDR3 length: 16 residues. Germline loops: CDR1 SGHTA, CDR2 FQGNSA. V trimming: 5 bases; J trimming: 2 bases; junction bases outside the gene matches: 8. The CDR3 DNA reads as TGTGCCAGCAGCATCTGGACAGGGTACGGCAATCAGCCCCAGCATTTT. It encodes CASSIWTGYGNQPQHF.

This chain connects TRBV2 to TRBJ2-7; D gene ambiguous. Per germline, CDR1 SNHLY and CDR2 FYNNEI. Between the trimmed V and J ends, which lost 1 base and 2 bases, there was a span of 6 bases. This CDR3 has 13 residues. The chain's CDR3 is CASSEEVTYEQYF. In DNA, the CDR3 is TGTGCCAGCAGTGAAGAGGTGACCTACGAGCAGTACTTC.

The chain joins TRBV28 to TRBJ2-1; D is possibly TRBD2 (6 bases). Germline CDR1 and CDR2: MDHEN and SYDVKM. The CDR3 has 14 amino acids. V dropped 2 bases and J dropped 4 bases, with 9 bases sitting between them. CDR3 bases: TGTGCCAGCAGTTTAGGTGCGGGGTACAATGAGCAGTTCTTC. Its translation is CASSLGAGYNEQFF.

The chain recombines TRBV5-1 with TRBJ1-4; unclear D gene. CDR3 length equals 16 residues. Germline V gene lookup returns CDR1 SGHRS and CDR2 YFSETQ. Trimming shortened V by 0 bases and J by 8 bases, and 17 bases separated the two germline ends. DNA for the CDR3: TGCGCCAGCAGCTTGGTGTTCTCGACGACTATCGAAAAACTGTTTTTT. As protein: CASSLVFSTTIEKLFF.

The chain is built from TRBV7-8 and TRBJ1-1, with D maybe TRBD1 (5 bases). In germline, CDR1 is SGHVS, CDR2 FQNEAQ. V was pared by 5 bases and J by 3 bases, with 13 bases between. This CDR3 region has 14 residues. CDR3 sequence reads: CASSPSGGDTEAFF. The CDR3 region has the DNA TGTGCCAGCAGCCCATCCGGGGGGGACACTGAAGCTTTCTTT. Drawing the rest from reference TRBV7-8 and TRBJ1-1, the complete variable domain is GAGVSQSPRYKVAKRGQDVALRCDPISGHVSLFWYQQALGQGPEFLTYFQNEAQLDKSGLPSDRFFAERPEGSVSTLKIQRTQQEDSAVYLCASSPSGGDTEAFFGQGTRLTVV.

This sequence joins TRBV11-3 and TRBJ2-5; possibly TRBD2 for D (6 bases). Trimming took off 8 bases at V and 5 bases at J, with 15 bases between the two ends. Germline loops: CDR1 SGHNT, CDR2 YENEEA. The CDR3 length is 13 residues. CDR3 region: CASSAGGGETQYF. The CDR3 bases are TGTGCCAGCTCAGCCGGGGGTGGGGAGACCCAGTACTTC.